What follows are 28 T cell receptor beta chains derived from one specimen sequenced in a study of human T cells and chemical hapten exposure. TCRdb re-called the RACE reads through MiXCR, storing one row per CDR3 protein. Of tens of thousands of distinct CDR3 sequences in the sample, approximately 9.5% were seen once. Time point given: patch test 2, 6 weeks after DPC sensitization. Regarding treatment: therapeutic diphenylcyclopropenone sensitization with weekly scalp DPC. Total RNA came from unfractionated whole blood. Here the sequenced sample was whole blood, taken in connection with sensitization to the hapten diphenylcyclopropenone (DPC). The receptor set was obtained from a woman aged 25 to 39 with alopecia areata. Some clones in this sample may be carry-over from other donors' samples.

The chain recombines TRBV29-1 with TRBJ1-5; D gene unclear. This CDR3 is 13 amino acids long. Germline CDR1 reads SQVTM; CDR2 reads ANQGSEA. The V end lost 7 bases, the J end lost 2 bases, and 12 bases lay between the germline ends. This CDR3 is CSAADGGNQPQHF. As DNA, the CDR3 is TGCAGCGCCGCAGACGGGGGCAATCAGCCCCAGCATTTT.

CDR3 in DNA: TGTGCCAGCAGTTTTTCGGCCCGACTGAACACTGAAGCTTTCTTT. Protein sequence: CASSFSARLNTEAFF. The chain links TRBV28 to TRBJ1-1; no reliable D call. CDR1 is MDHEN and CDR2 is SYDVKM in the germline V gene. This CDR3 has 15 amino acids. The ends were cut back, 3 bases at V and 0 bases at J, with 11 bases in the middle.

This clonotype was observed many times. The chain joins TRBV12-3 or TRBV12-4 to TRBJ2-3; 11 bases line up with TRBD1. With V trimmed by 1 base and J by 4 bases, 4 bases remained unmatched. CDR3 length: 16 residues. The CDR3 coding sequence is TGTGCCAGCAGTTTAGTCCGGGGACAGGGGGCAGATACGCAGTATTTT. Translated: CASSLVRGQGADTQYF.

CDR3 sequence reads: CASSGSGETQYF. Here the CDR3 DNA reads TGTGCCAGCTCAGGGAGCGGGGAGACCCAGTACTTC. The rearrangement links TRBV6-6 to TRBJ2-5; perhaps TRBD2 as D (6 bases). V was shortened by 8 bases and J by 5 bases, with 12 bases between the two germline ends. The germline V gene has CDR1 MNHNY and CDR2 SVGAGI (reference sequence). The CDR3 totals 12 residues.

This clonotype was observed a handful of times. The chain couples TRBV7-2 to TRBJ1-1, with D maybe TRBD1 (6 bases). CDR3 size: 16 residues. Germline-derived CDR1 and CDR2 are SGHTA and FQGNSA. V was shortened by 4 bases and J by 1 base, with 16 bases between the two germline ends. The CDR3 coding sequence is TGTGCCAGCAGCTCCTTCCCCAGGGGACGGAACACTGAAGCTTTCTTT. Encoded protein: CASSSFPRGRNTEAFF.

This clonotype was detected only a few times. The rearrangement uses TRBV5-1 and TRBJ2-7, with D unclear. The CDR3 is 13 amino acids. V lost 2 bases and J 0 bases, leaving 6 bases between the germline ends. Germline V gene sequence: CDR1 SGHRS, CDR2 YFSETQ. The CDR3 reads CASSLAVSYEQYF. The CDR3 DNA reads as TGCGCCAGCAGCTTAGCAGTCTCCTACGAGCAGTACTTC.

In its sample, this clonotype was seen many times. This rearrangement joins TRBV5-6 to TRBJ2-2; 9 bases map to TRBD2. Unmatched junction bases numbered 3, after V lost 0 bases and J lost 3 bases. Germline lookup yields CDR1 SGHDT and CDR2 YYEEEE. The CDR3 totals 16 residues. CDR3 coding DNA: TGTGCCAGCAGCTTGGCTCTAGCGGGGTACACCGGGGAGCTGTTTTTT. It is translated as CASSLALAGYTGELFF.

This clonotype has only a few counts. The chain combines TRBV12-3 or TRBV12-4 with TRBJ2-4, with 8 bases aligning to TRBD1. The CDR3 totals 13 residues. J gave up 9 bases and V 5 bases, and 6 bases lay outside the gene matches. The DNA of the CDR3 is TGTGCCAGCAGTCAGGACAGGGTTAGCATTCAGTACTTC. This encodes CASSQDRVSIQYF.

This clonotype was seen a handful of times. The chain employs TRBV6-5 and TRBJ1-6; TRBD1 matches at 10 bases. Germline CDR1 reads MNHEY; CDR2 reads SVGAGI. With 5 bases clipped from V and 10 bases from J, the junction kept 11 bases outside the gene matches. The CDR3 runs to 16 residues. The DNA for the CDR3 is TGTGCCAGCAGTAACGACCGGGACAGGGGACGATCACCCCTCCACTTT. Translated: CASSNDRDRGRSPLHF.

The rearrangement uses TRBV19 and TRBJ2-5; 7 bases match TRBD2. In germline, CDR1 is LNHDA, CDR2 SQIVND (reference sequence). The junction had 5 bases not matched to a gene; V was cut back by 4 bases and J by 0 bases. The CDR3 has 15 residues. In nucleotides, the CDR3 is TGTGCCAGTAGTAAGAGCGGGAACCACCAAGAGACCCAGTACTTC. Translated, it gives CASSKSGNHQETQYF. The entire variable domain, with the rest obtained from reference TRBV19 and TRBJ2-5, is as follows: DGGITQSPKYLFRKEGQNVTLSCEQNLNHDAMYWYRQDPGQGLRLIYYSQIVNDFQKGDIAEGYSVSREKKESFPLTVTSAQKNPTAFYLCASSKSGNHQETQYFGPGTRLLVL.

The chain uses TRBV19 and TRBJ1-1; D remains ambiguous. The ends were cut back, 6 bases at V and 0 bases at J, with 8 bases in the middle. The CDR3 runs to 13 residues. Per the germline V gene, CDR1 is LNHDA and CDR2 is SQIVND (reference sequence). The CDR3 coding sequence is TGTGCCAGTAGCCAACAGCTGAACACTGAAGCTTTCTTT. It yields the protein CASSQQLNTEAFF.

This clonotype was counted many times. The CDR3 DNA is TGCGCCAGCAGCTCAGGGAGCTCCTACGAGCAGTACTTC. It codes for CASSSGSSYEQYF. The rearrangement links TRBV5-1 to TRBJ2-7; D tentatively reads TRBD1 or TRBD2 (5 bases each). The CDR3 sequence is 13 residues long. Germline V CDR1 and CDR2: SGHRS, YFSETQ. V was clipped by 3 bases and J by 0 bases, with 7 bases between them.

In its sample, this clonotype was seen many times. The V and J genes are TRBV29-1 and TRBJ1-4, with no clear D. Germline-derived CDR1 and CDR2 are SQVTM and ANQGSEA. The V end was cut by 5 bases, the J end by 0 bases, with 10 bases between. The CDR3 has 14 residues. CDR3 DNA sequence: TGCAGCGTTCGCGGGGTTGCAACTAATGAAAAACTGTTTTTT. Amino acid sequence: CSVRGVATNEKLFF.

This clonotype has at least ten counts. The chain employs TRBV5-4 and TRBJ2-1, with D uncertain. The CDR3 totals 12 residues. Trimming took 0 bases from V and 5 from J, leaving 3 bases between them. Germline V gene data show CDR1 as SGHNT and CDR2 as YYREEE (reference sequence). In nucleotides, the CDR3 is TGTGCCAGCAGCTTGGGGGACAATGAGCAGTTCTTC. Translated: CASSLGDNEQFF. The complete variable domain, with remaining parts taken from reference TRBV5-4 and TRBJ2-1, reads ETGVTQSPTHLIKTRGQQVTLRCSSQSGHNTVSWYQQALGQGPQFIFQYYREEENGRGNFPPRFSGLQFPNYSSELNVNALELDDSALYLCASSLGDNEQFFGPGTRLTVL.

At least ten counts were recorded for this clonotype. The chain joins TRBV4-3 to TRBJ1-1; D unresolved. V dropped 0 bases and J dropped 0 bases, with 8 bases sitting between them. This CDR3 has 15 amino acids. Germline V lookup: CDR1 LGHNA, CDR2 YSLEER. In nucleotides, the CDR3 is TGCGCCAGCAGCCAAGAGGCAGGCATGAACACTGAAGCTTTCTTT. Translation gives CASSQEAGMNTEAFF.

This clonotype was seen more than once but under ten times. The chain has TRBV7-2 and TRBJ2-1; D uncertain. Germline assignment: CDR1 SGHTA and CDR2 FQGNSA. The CDR3 loop spans 15 amino acids. The V end was cut by 10 bases, the J end by 14 bases, with 30 bases between. CDR3 region: CATAAYSHDMVVKFF. The CDR3 bases are TGTGCCACCGCAGCTTACTCCCACGATATGGTTGTCAAGTTCTTC.

At least ten counts were recorded for this clonotype. The chain employs TRBV2 and TRBJ2-1, with 12 bases that match TRBD2. The CDR3 is 19 amino acids. Germline CDR1 is SNHLY and CDR2 is FYNNEI. The junction had 15 bases not matched to a gene; V was cut back by 2 bases and J by 7 bases. CDR3 sequence reads: CASSEMASGGAWGNNEQFF. The CDR3 DNA reads TGTGCCAGCAGTGAAATGGCTAGCGGGGGGGCCTGGGGCAATAATGAGCAGTTCTTC.

The rearrangement uses TRBV7-2 and TRBJ1-3; D is unresolved. V lost 3 bases and J 0 bases, leaving 6 bases between the germline ends. From germline, CDR1 is SGHTA and CDR2 FQGNSA. The CDR3 contains 14 residues. For the CDR3, the DNA is TGTGCCAGCAGCTTGGAATCCTCTGGAAACACCATATATTTT. Its translation is CASSLESSGNTIYF.

This chain links TRBV21-1 with TRBJ2-7; the D call in the table, TRBD1, was not verified against the DNA. TRBV21-1 is described as a pseudogene. The CDR3 runs to 16 residues. The CDR3 DNA follows: TGTGCCAGCAGCAAAGGGTCGGAGGACAGGGAATGGGAGCAGTACTTC. Amino acid sequence: CASSKGSEDREWEQYF.

The sample holds many counts of this clonotype. The chain couples TRBV28 to TRBJ2-7; the D gene is possibly TRBD2 (5 bases). Trimming took 2 bases from V and 3 from J, leaving 11 bases between them. Germline V gene lookup returns CDR1 MDHEN and CDR2 SYDVKM. CDR3 size: 14 residues. CDR3 protein: CASSLQAGRYEQYF. The CDR3 DNA reads TGTGCCAGCAGTTTACAGGCGGGCCGCTACGAGCAGTACTTC.

This clonotype came up a few times. The gene calls are TRBV7-9 and TRBJ1-2, with D maybe TRBD1 (6 bases). CDR3 length: 17 amino acids. CDR1 is SEHNR, CDR2 FQNEAQ, per germline (reference sequence). Trimming removed 5 bases from V and 6 bases from J, with 25 bases in between. CDR3 sequence reads: CASSATAAGEGSNGYTF. The CDR3 nucleotides read TGTGCCAGCAGCGCTACTGCGGCAGGGGAAGGATCTAATGGCTACACCTTC.

About this clonotype itself: This may be a read error: a much more frequent sequence differs by one nucleotide. This rearrangement joins TRBV2 to TRBJ2-5; D might be TRBD1 (5 bases). The germline CDR1 and CDR2 sequences are SNHLY and FYNNEI. The CDR3 loop spans 13 amino acids. This chain's CDR3 is CVSSRVRQETQYF. The CDR3 DNA reads TGTGTCAGCAGCCGGGTCAGACAGGAGACCCAGTACTTC.

This clonotype was detected many times. The chain uses TRBV7-9 and TRBJ2-3; TRBD1 is a possible D gene (6 bases). This CDR3 comprises 13 residues. The V gene's germline CDR1 is SEHNR and CDR2 FQNEAQ (reference sequence). Trimming left V 2 bases short and J 8 bases short, with 11 bases between. The CDR3 reads CASSLSGVGTQYF. The CDR3 DNA follows: TGTGCCAGCAGCTTATCAGGGGTCGGTACGCAGTATTTT. The whole variable domain, remainder taken from reference TRBV7-9 and TRBJ2-3, is DTGVSQNPRHKITKRGQNVTFRCDPISEHNRLYWYRQTLGQGPEFLTYFQNEAQLEKSRLLSDRFSAERPKGSFSTLEIQRTEQGDSAMYLCASSLSGVGTQYFGPGTRLTVL.

As regards this clonotype: It is unclear where the CDR3 begins or ends on the DNA, so no DNA is shown, and the CDR3 is as TCRdb lists it. J is TRBJ1-1 and V is TRBV12-3 or TRBV12-4; the DNA was not used to check the table's D call, TRBD1. The CDR3 is made up of 15 amino acids, end residues included. The CDR3 sequence: CASSSSGRSNTEAFF.

This clonotype was seen a handful of times. This sequence joins TRBV2 and TRBJ2-3; 9 bases match TRBD2. Losses at the gene ends were 3 bases for V and 1 base for J; bases not matched to a gene: 2. The germline CDR1 and CDR2 sequences are SNHLY and FYNNEI. The CDR3 is 15 residues long. This CDR3 reads CASSEKRGGTDTQYF. The CDR3 region has the DNA TGTGCCAGCAGTGAGAAGCGGGGGGGCACAGATACGCAGTATTTT. Full variable domain (remainder filled in from reference TRBV2 and TRBJ2-3): EPEVTQTPSHQVTQMGQEVILRCVPISNHLYFYWYRQILGQKVEFLVSFYNNEISEKSEIFDDQFSVERPDGSNFTLKIRSTKLEDSAMYFCASSEKRGGTDTQYFGPGTRLTVL.

This clonotype was picked up a small number of times. J is TRBJ1-2 and V is TRBV6-5, with TRBD1 matching over 10 bases. V was pared by 5 bases and J by 0 bases, with 6 bases of the junction left unmatched. CDR1 MNHEY and CDR2 SVGAGI come from the germline V gene. This CDR3 is 16 amino acids long. DNA for the CDR3: TGTGCCAGCAGTCGGACAGGGGGGGCTACTAACTATGGCTACACCTTC. Protein: CASSRTGGATNYGYTF.

At least ten counts were recorded for this clonotype. V is TRBV5-6 and J is TRBJ1-1; D is perhaps TRBD1 (6 bases). The germline V and J ends were trimmed by 3 bases and 6 bases, with 12 bases remaining between them. Germline V lookup: CDR1 SGHDT, CDR2 YYEEEE. This CDR3 is 13 amino acids long. The chain's CDR3 is CASSWGTKSEAFF. CDR3 bases: TGTGCCAGCAGCTGGGGGACAAAATCTGAAGCTTTCTTT.

The sample holds a few counts of this clonotype. The chain combines TRBV4-2 with TRBJ1-5; D is perhaps TRBD1 (5 bases). The V end lost 0 bases, the J end lost 0 bases, and 9 bases lay between the germline ends. In germline, CDR1 is LGHNA, CDR2 YNFKEQ. The CDR3 covers 16 residues. Here the CDR3 DNA reads TGTGCCAGCAGCCAAGAGAGACAGTCTAGCAATCAGCCCCAGCATTTT. Its translation is CASSQERQSSNQPQHF.